The sequence of this T cell receptor beta chain was determined in a study of shared clonotypes between healthy human individuals. The data were produced by immunoSEQ multiplex PCR, yet TCRdb's version contains in-frame clones alone and is incomplete. Among around 350,000 clones, 70% to 75% were seen once, and the ten largest hold about 10%. Study-wide results and caveats: Non-shared clonotypes displayed generation probabilities falling below those of clonotypes present in all four donors.

Naive CD4+ cells were CD45RA-selected; the remaining cells were memory. To note about this clone: Its antigen is undetermined. The same CDR3 arises from other DNA sequences in this sample as well.

The receptor comes from a man aged 25-45 years in good health. The specimen was memory CD4+ T cells sorted from blood. As for subset: CD45RA-negative fraction.

CDR3 amino acids: CASTTSGYTDTQYF. The DNA of the CDR3 is TGCGCCAGCACGACTAGCGGATACACAGATACGCAGTATTTT. The chain couples TRBV5-1 to TRBJ2-3, with TRBD2 identical over 9 bases. Germline CDR1 reads SGHRS; CDR2 reads YFSETQ. This CDR3 is built from 14 residues. V shed 6 bases and J 2 bases; nucleotides not matched to a gene: 4.